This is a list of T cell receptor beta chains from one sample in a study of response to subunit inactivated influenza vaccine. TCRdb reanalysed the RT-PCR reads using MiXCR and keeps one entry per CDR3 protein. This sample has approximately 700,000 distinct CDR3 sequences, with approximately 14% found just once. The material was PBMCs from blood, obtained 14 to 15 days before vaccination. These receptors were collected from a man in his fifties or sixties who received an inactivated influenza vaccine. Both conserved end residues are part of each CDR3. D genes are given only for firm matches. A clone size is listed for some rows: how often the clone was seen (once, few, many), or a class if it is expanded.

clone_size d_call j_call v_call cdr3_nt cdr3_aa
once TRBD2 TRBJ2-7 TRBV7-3 TGTGCCAGCAGCCCCGGGACTAGCAGCAACGAGCAGTACTTC CASSPGTSSNEQYF
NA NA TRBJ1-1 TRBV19 TGTGCCAGTAGTACAGTACAGGGCCGGACTGAAGCTTTCTTT CASSTVQGRTEAFF
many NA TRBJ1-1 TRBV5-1 TGCGCCAGCAGCCCCGGGATTGGCTTAGAAGCTTTCTTT CASSPGIGLEAFF
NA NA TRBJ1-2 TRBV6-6 TGTGCCAGCAGTCAACAGGGATCCGGGGGCTACACCTTC CASSQQGSGGYTF
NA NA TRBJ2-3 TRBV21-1 TGTGCCAGCAGCATAAGAAGCGGCCTTAGACTAGCGGGGGTTCTTGATACGCAGTATTTT CASSIRSGLRLAGVLDTQYF
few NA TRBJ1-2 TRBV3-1 TGTGCCAGCAGCCAAGACTCGTGGGGATGGTACTATGGCTACACCTTC CASSQDSWGWYYGYTF
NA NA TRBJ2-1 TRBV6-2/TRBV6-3 TGTGCCAGCACCCAAGATGCGTGGACGCGCTACAATGAGCAGTTCTTC CASTQDAWTRYNEQFF
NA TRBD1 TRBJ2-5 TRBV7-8 TGTGCCAGCAGCCCGCCCACGACAGGGGCTGATTTGGAGACCCAGTACTTC CASSPPTTGADLETQYF
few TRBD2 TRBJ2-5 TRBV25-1 TGTGCCAGCAGTGCGGCGGGGGGCCGGGAGACCCAGTACTTC CASSAAGGRETQYF
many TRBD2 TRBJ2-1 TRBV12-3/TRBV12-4 TGTGCCAGCAGACGGACTAGCGGGAGACGTTGGGTGTTCTTC CASRRTSGRRWVFF
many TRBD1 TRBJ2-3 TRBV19 TGTGCCAGTAGTACGGGACAGGGTCGGGATACGCAGTATTTT CASSTGQGRDTQYF
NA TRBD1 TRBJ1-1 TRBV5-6 TGTGCCAGCAGCTACCGCCAGGCAGGGGGAGCGAACACTGAAGCTTTCTTT CASSYRQAGGANTEAFF
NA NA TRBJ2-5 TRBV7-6 TGTGCCAGCAGCTCCGCGGGACGAACCCACCAAGAGACCCAGTACTTC CASSSAGRTHQETQYF
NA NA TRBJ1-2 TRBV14 TGTGCCAGCAGCCAGTTATGGCCATCATATAACTATGGCTACACCTTC CASSQLWPSYNYGYTF
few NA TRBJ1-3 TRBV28 TGTGCCAGCAGCCTCCCAGGGGCAGGGACTGGAAACACCATATATTTT CASSLPGAGTGNTIYF
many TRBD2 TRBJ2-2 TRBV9 TGTGCCAGCAGCGCGGGCGGGAGTATGAACACCGGGGAGCTGTTTTTT CASSAGGSMNTGELFF
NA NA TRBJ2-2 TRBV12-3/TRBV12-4 TGTGCCAGCAGTTCTAACAGGTTGGGCGGGGAGCTGTTTTTT CASSSNRLGGELFF
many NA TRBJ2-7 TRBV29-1 TGCAGCGCAGCCCAGGGCTACGAGCAGTACTTC CSAAQGYEQYF
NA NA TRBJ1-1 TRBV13 TGTGCCAGCAGTTCCACCCCGGGCCGGACTGAAGCTTTCTTT CASSSTPGRTEAFF
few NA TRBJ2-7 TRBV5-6 TGTGCCAGCAGCTTGTGGGGCGCAATTCGAGAGCAGTACTTC CASSLWGAIREQYF
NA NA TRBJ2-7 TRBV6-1 TGTGCCAGCAGTCGAAAACCGGGACAAGGGGTCGACGAGCAGTACTTC CASSRKPGQGVDEQYF
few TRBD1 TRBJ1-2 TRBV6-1 TGTGCCAGCAGGAGGGACAGGGGAGATGGCTACACCTTC CASRRDRGDGYTF
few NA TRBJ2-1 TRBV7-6 TGTGCCAGCAGTTCACGTTCGGGGCAGAATGAGCAGTTCTTC CASSSRSGQNEQFF
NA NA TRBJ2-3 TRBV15 TGTGCCACCAGCAGAGGCCGGAGCAGCACAGATACGCAGTATTTT CATSRGRSSTDTQYF
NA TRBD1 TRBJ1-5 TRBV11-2 TGTGCCAGCAGCCAGGGGGGGGACCAGCCCCAGCATTTT CASSQGGDQPQHF
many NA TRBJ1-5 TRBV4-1 TGCGCCAGCAGCCAGACCCCTGGATTAAGCAATCAGCCCCAGCATTTT CASSQTPGLSNQPQHF
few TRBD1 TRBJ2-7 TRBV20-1 TGCAGTGCTAGTGTTTGGGACAGGGCCTCCTACGAGCAGTACTTC CSASVWDRASYEQYF
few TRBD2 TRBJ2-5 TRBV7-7 TGTGCTAGCAGCTCCACGGTGGCGGGGGGCGGGACCCAGTACTTC CASSSTVAGGGTQYF
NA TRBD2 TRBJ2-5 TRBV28 TGTGCCAGCAGTTCCAGGACTAGCGGGCCGACCGGGACCCAGTACTTC CASSSRTSGPTGTQYF
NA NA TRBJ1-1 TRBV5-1 TGCGCCAGCAGAATCCGGGGGGTTTCGAACACTGAAGCTTTCTTT CASRIRGVSNTEAFF
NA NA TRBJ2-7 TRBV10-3 TGTGCCATCAGTGAAAGGTCGGGGGAATCCTACGAGCAGTACTTC CAISERSGESYEQYF
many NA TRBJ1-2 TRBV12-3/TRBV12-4 TGTGCCAGCAGTAAGGGACTTCCCTATGGCTACACCTTC CASSKGLPYGYTF
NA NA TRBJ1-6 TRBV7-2 TGTGCCAGCAGTTTTCCAGGGACTTCACCCCTCCACTTT CASSFPGTSPLHF
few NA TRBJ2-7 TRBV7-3 TGTGCCAGCAGCAAATGGGGCGGGAACACCTACGAGCAGTACTTC CASSKWGGNTYEQYF
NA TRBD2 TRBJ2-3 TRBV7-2 TGTGCCAGCAGCCGGAATCTAGCGGGGGTAGGAGATACGCAGTATTTT CASSRNLAGVGDTQYF
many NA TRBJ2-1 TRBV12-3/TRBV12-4 TGTGCCAGCAGCTTACGCGGGCTCTACAATGAGCAGTTCTTC CASSLRGLYNEQFF
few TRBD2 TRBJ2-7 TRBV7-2 TGTGCCAGCAGCACTAATGGACTAGCGGGAGACGAGCAGTACTTC CASSTNGLAGDEQYF